This record concerns one TCR beta chain sequence. Primers used in a second PCR of roughly 6 to 12 cycles were a sample-barcoded 5' primer and a J-beta primer mix. Each cDNA molecule was tagged by a template-switch adaptor that had 12 random nucleotides. TCRdb redid the calling of the 5' RACE reads with MiXCR, one entry per CDR3 protein. The sample has a few hundred thousand distinct CDR3 sequences, approximately 52% seen once. The entry originates in a study of blood T cells in healthy people across ages. The CDR3 length is 15 residues. V shed 0 bases, J shed 0 bases, and the junction held 2 bases outside the gene matches. Germline CDR1 LGHNA, CDR2 YNFKEQ. Per sample, no less than 5.5 micrograms of total RNA were extracted.

This TCR was recovered from a man in his sixties in good health. The V call is TRBV4-2, the J call TRBJ2-7; TRBD2 aligns across 7 bases. Sequencing input: blood. In DNA form, the CDR3 reads TGTGCCAGCAGCCAAGAAGAGCGGGACTCCTACGAGCAGTACTTC. Translation gives CASSQEERDSYEQYF.